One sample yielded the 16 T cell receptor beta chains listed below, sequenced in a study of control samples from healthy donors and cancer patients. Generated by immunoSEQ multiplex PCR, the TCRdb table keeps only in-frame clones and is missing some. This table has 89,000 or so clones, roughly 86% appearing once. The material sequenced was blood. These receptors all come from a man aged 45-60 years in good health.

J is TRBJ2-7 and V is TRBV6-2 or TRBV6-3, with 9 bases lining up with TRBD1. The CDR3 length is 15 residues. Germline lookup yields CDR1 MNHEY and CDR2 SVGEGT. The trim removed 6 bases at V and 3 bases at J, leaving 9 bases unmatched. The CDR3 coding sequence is TGTGCCAGCAGCTCCCACGGGACAGGGCTCTACGAGCAGTACTTC. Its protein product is CASSSHGTGLYEQYF.

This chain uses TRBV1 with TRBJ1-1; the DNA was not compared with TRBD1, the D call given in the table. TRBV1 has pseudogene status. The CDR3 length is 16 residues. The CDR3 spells CTSSQGETARSPGAFF. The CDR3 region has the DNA TGCACCAGCAGCCAAGGAGAGACGGCCAGGTCTCCTGGAGCTTTCTTT.

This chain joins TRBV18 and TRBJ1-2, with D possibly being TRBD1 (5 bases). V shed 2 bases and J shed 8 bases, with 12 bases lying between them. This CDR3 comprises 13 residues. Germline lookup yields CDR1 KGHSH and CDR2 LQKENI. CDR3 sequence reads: CASSPMRGWGYTF. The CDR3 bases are TGTGCCAGCTCACCAATGAGGGGATGGGGCTACACCTTC. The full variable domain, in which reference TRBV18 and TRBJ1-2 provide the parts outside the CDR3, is NAGVMQNPRHLVRRRGQEARLRCSPMKGHSHVYWYRQLPEEGLKFMVYLQKENIIDESGMPKERFSAEFPKEGPSILRIQQVVRGDSAAYFCASSPMRGWGYTFGSGTRLTVV.

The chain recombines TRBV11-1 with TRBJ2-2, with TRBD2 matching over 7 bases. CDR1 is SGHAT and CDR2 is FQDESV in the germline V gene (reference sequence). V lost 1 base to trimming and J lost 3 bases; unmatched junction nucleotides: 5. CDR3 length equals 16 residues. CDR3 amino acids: CASSLGASGYTGELFF. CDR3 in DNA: TGTGCCAGCAGCTTAGGAGCTAGCGGATACACCGGGGAGCTGTTTTTT.

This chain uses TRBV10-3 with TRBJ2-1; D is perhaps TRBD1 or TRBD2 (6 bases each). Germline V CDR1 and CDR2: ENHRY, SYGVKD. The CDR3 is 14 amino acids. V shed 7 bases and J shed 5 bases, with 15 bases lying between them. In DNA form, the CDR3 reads TGTGCCATCAAGGGGGGCAGAGAAGACAATGAGCAGTTCTTC. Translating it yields CAIKGGREDNEQFF.

CDR3 sequence: CASSLLVGGTGFYGYTF. The CDR3 coding sequence is TGTGCCAGCAGTTTATTGGTGGGGGGGACAGGGTTTTATGGCTACACCTTC. The rearrangement joins TRBV28 to TRBJ1-2, with 9 bases lining up with TRBD1. The CDR3 loop spans 17 amino acids. V gave up 1 base and J gave up 5 bases; unmatched junction bases: 11. Germline lookup yields CDR1 MDHEN and CDR2 SYDVKM.

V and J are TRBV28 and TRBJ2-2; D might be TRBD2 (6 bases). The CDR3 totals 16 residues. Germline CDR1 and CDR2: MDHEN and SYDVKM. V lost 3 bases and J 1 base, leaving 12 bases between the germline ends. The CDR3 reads CASSFPSGENTGELFF. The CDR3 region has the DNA TGTGCCAGCAGTTTCCCCTCGGGGGAGAACACCGGGGAGCTGTTTTTT.

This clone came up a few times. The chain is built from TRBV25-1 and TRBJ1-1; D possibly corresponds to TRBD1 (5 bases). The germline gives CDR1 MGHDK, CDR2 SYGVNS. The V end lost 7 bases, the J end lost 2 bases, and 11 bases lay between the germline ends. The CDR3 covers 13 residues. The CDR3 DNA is TGTGCCAGCACCGGGGCAGCTAACACTGAAGCTTTCTTT. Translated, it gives CASTGAANTEAFF.

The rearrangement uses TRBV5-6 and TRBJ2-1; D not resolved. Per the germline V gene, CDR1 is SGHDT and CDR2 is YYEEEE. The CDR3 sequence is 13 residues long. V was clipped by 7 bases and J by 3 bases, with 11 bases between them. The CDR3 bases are TGTGCCAGCTCCTTAGGTAGCTACAATGAGCAGTTCTTC. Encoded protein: CASSLGSYNEQFF. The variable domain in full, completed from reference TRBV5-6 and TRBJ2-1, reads DAGVTQSPTHLIKTRGQQVTLRCSPKSGHDTVSWYQQALGQGPQFIFQYYEEEERQRGNFPDRFSGHQFPNYSSELNVNALLLGDSALYLCASSLGSYNEQFFGPGTRLTVL.

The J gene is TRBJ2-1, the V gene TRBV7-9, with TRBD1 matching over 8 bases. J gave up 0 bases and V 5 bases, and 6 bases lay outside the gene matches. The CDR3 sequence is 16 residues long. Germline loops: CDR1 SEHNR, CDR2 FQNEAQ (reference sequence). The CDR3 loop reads CASSTRQGSSYNEQFF. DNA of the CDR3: TGTGCCAGCAGCACGCGACAGGGGAGCTCCTACAATGAGCAGTTCTTC.

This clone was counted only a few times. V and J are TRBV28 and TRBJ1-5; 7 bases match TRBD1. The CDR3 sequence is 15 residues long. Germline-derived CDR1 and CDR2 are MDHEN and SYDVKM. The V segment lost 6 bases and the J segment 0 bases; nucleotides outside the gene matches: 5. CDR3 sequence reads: CASRPGQTSNQPQHF. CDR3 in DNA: TGTGCCAGCAGACCGGGACAGACTAGCAATCAGCCCCAGCATTTT.

The CDR3 sequence is CASDPAGSTDTQYF. CDR3 DNA sequence: TGTGCCAGCGATCCCGCGGGAAGCACAGATACGCAGTATTTT. The V gene is TRBV2, the J gene TRBJ2-3, with a weak D call TRBD2 (6 bases). In germline, CDR1 is SNHLY, CDR2 FYNNEI. Trimming shortened V by 8 bases and J by 0 bases, and 12 bases separated the two germline ends. The CDR3 is 14 residues long.

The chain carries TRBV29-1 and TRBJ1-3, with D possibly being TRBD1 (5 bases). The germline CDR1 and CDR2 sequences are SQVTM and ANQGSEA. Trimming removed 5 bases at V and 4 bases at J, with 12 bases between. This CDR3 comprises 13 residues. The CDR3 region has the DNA TGCAGCGTTTGGACCGACAGCGGAAACACCATATATTTT. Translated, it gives CSVWTDSGNTIYF.

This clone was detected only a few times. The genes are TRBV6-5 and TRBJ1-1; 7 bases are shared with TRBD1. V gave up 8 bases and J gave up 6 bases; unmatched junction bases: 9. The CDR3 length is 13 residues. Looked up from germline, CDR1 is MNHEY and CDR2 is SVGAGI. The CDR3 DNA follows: TGTGCCAGCGGAACAGGGGACCGACCTGAAGCTTTCTTT. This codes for CASGTGDRPEAFF.

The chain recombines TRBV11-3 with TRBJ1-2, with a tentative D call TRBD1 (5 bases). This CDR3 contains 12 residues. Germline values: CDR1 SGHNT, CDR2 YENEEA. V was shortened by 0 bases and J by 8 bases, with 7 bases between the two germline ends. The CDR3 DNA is TGTGCCAGCAGCTTAGAAGGGGTCGGCTACACCTTC. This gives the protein CASSLEGVGYTF. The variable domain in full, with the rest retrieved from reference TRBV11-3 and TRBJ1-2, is EAGVVQSPRYKIIEKKQPVAFWCNPISGHNTLYWYLQNLGQGPELLIRYENEEAVDDSQLPKDRFSAERLKGVDSTLKIQPAELGDSAVYLCASSLEGVGYTFGSGTRLTVV.

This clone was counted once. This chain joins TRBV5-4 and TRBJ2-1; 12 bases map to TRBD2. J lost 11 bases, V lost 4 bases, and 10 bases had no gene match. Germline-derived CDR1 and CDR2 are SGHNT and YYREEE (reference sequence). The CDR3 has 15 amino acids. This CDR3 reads CASSVTLAGGPKQFF. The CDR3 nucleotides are TGTGCCAGCAGCGTCACTCTAGCGGGAGGGCCGAAGCAGTTCTTC.